These T cell receptor beta chains were read from a single sample in a study of blood T cells in healthy people across ages. TCRdb passed the 5' RACE reads through MiXCR, listing each CDR3 protein once. The table records approximately 2,000,000 distinct CDR3 sequences, about two fifths of them present only once. Sequenced: blood. Every receptor here comes from a human donor in good health. CDR3s include the opening cysteine and the closing phenylalanine or tryptophan. A D gene is named only where the DNA matches it firmly. Some rows have no size entry. The others give once, few or many, or a class for an expanded clone.

TRBV15	-	TRBJ2-7	-	TGTGCCACCAGCAGAGATCGGCGACAGATATACGAGCAGTACTTC	CATSRDRRQIYEQYF
TRBV7-3	-	TRBJ2-3	TRBD2	TGTGCCAGCGGCATCCTGGGGGGGACTAGCGGTGGCACAGATACGCAGTATTTT	CASGILGGTSGGTDTQYF
TRBV29-1	few	TRBJ1-1	-	TGCAGCGGAGGGACGTTGAACACTGAAGCTTTCTTT	CSGGTLNTEAFF
TRBV9	once	TRBJ2-3	-	TGTGCCAGCAGCGTAGCGGGGGCGCAAGAAGATACGCAGTATTTT	CASSVAGAQEDTQYF
TRBV11-2	few	TRBJ2-1	TRBD1	TGTGCCAGCAGCTTGACAGGGGGTGACGGTGAGCAGTTCTTC	CASSLTGGDGEQFF
TRBV12-3/TRBV12-4	-	TRBJ1-6	-	TGTGCCAGCAGCTTAACAGTTTATGACCTCCACTTT	CASSLTVYDLHF
TRBV5-5	-	TRBJ2-7	-	TGTGCCAGCAGCTTGGACGACTCCCTATTGGAGTACTTC	CASSLDDSLLEYF
TRBV7-2	-	TRBJ2-7	-	TGTGCCAGCAGCCGATCAGGGGGGGACTCCTACGAGCAGTACTTC	CASSRSGGDSYEQYF
TRBV10-1	few	TRBJ1-1	TRBD1	TGCGCCAGCAGTGAGTTCCCCGGGACAGTGGCTGAAGCTTTCTTT	CASSEFPGTVAEAFF
TRBV29-1	-	TRBJ2-5	-	TGCAGCGCCGCTCTAGCAGGGGAGACCCAGTACTTC	CSAALAGETQYF
TRBV10-3	-	TRBJ1-2	TRBD1	TGTGCCATCGGTGCCTTGACAGGGGGATCTTCGAATGGCTACACCTTC	CAIGALTGGSSNGYTF
TRBV7-3	-	TRBJ1-2	-	TGTGCCAGCAGCTTACCATTGGGGGATGGCTACACCTTC	CASSLPLGDGYTF
TRBV7-9	few	TRBJ1-2	-	TGTGCCAGCAGCCAACACTTGACGGATTATGGCTACACCTTC	CASSQHLTDYGYTF
TRBV10-3	-	TRBJ2-4	-	TGTGCCATCAGTGAGTCGATCGCGGTAAAGACTCTAGCCAAAAACATTCAGTACTTC	CAISESIAVKTLAKNIQYF
TRBV4-2	-	TRBJ2-7	-	TGTGCCAGCAGCCAAGATTGGCCACAACAGTCCTACGAGCAGTACTTC	CASSQDWPQQSYEQYF
TRBV4-3	-	TRBJ2-1	TRBD2	TGCGCCAGCAGCCGAGGACTAACTAGCGGGAGCGTCAATGAGCAGTTCTTC	CASSRGLTSGSVNEQFF
TRBV6-6	few	TRBJ1-2	-	TGTGCCAGCAGATCGGGGCAGGGAAATGGCTACACCTTC	CASRSGQGNGYTF
TRBV20-1	few	TRBJ1-5	TRBD1	TGCAGTGCTAGAAGGACAGGGTTTTTTGGGAGTAGCAATCAGCCCCAGCATTTT	CSARRTGFFGSSNQPQHF
TRBV7-6	few	TRBJ2-7	-	TGTGCCAGCAGCCAGGAGGGGTATAATATGGGCGAGCAGTACTTC	CASSQEGYNMGEQYF
TRBV30	-	TRBJ1-5	TRBD1	TGTGCCTGGAGGGACAGGGGCAATCGGCCCCAGCATTTT	CAWRDRGNRPQHF
TRBV29-1	-	TRBJ2-7	-	TGCGGCGTTTCGGTAGGAGGTAACGGGGAGCAGTACTTC	CGVSVGGNGEQYF
TRBV9	-	TRBJ2-7	TRBD1	TGTGCCAGCAGCGTCGGGACAGGGAACTCCTACGAGCAGTACTTC	CASSVGTGNSYEQYF
TRBV5-1	-	TRBJ1-1	TRBD1	TGCGCCAGCAGCTTGTACAGGGGTCTTGCTGAAGCTTTCTTT	CASSLYRGLAEAFF
TRBV5-1	-	TRBJ2-3	TRBD2	TGCGCCAGCAGCTTACTAGCGGGGATGGCAGATACGCAGTATTTT	CASSLLAGMADTQYF
TRBV7-3	-	TRBJ2-7	-	TGTGCCAGCAGCCCGTTCCCTCTATACGAGCAGTACTTC	CASSPFPLYEQYF
TRBV12-3/TRBV12-4	few	TRBJ1-2	-	TGTGCCAGCAGTTATACTGAAGGGGGTGGCTACACCTTC	CASSYTEGGGYTF
TRBV2	-	TRBJ1-1	TRBD1	TGTGCCGGCAGTGCGGGGACAGGGGTTTCTGAAGCTTTCTTT	CAGSAGTGVSEAFF
TRBV2	many	TRBJ2-7	TRBD1	TGTGCCAGCAGAGCAGAGGGGGCAGTGTACGAGCAGTACTTC	CASRAEGAVYEQYF
TRBV7-9	-	TRBJ1-1	-	TGTGCCAGCAGCCCCGGCGGTGGGCCAGTTGAGACTTATAACACTGAAGCTTTCTTT	CASSPGGGPVETYNTEAFF
TRBV12-3/TRBV12-4	-	TRBJ2-7	-	TGTGCCAGCAGTTTGCGGGCTACACAGTCCTACGAGCAGTACTTC	CASSLRATQSYEQYF
TRBV7-2	once	TRBJ1-2	TRBD1	TGTGCCAGCAGCCCGAGGACAGGGTCCAATTTCTATGGCTACACCTTC	CASSPRTGSNFYGYTF
TRBV4-3	few	TRBJ1-2	-	TGCGCCAGCAGCCAAGAGACCGGGAGTGGGGGCTACACCTTC	CASSQETGSGGYTF
TRBV12-3/TRBV12-4	-	TRBJ1-1	-	TGTGCCAGCAGACCCCCCCAGCGGAACACTGAAGCTTTCTTT	CASRPPQRNTEAFF
TRBV6-5	-	TRBJ2-5	TRBD2	TGTGCCAGCAGCTACGGGACTAGCGGTCAAGAGACCCAGTACTTC	CASSYGTSGQETQYF
TRBV4-3	few	TRBJ2-3	-	TGCGCCGGCAGCCGTACCGGACTCGGGACAGATACGCAGTATTTT	CAGSRTGLGTDTQYF
TRBV5-1	-	TRBJ2-7	TRBD1	TGCGCCAGCAGCTCCCTTCCGGGACAGGCCTCCTACGAGCAGTACTTC	CASSSLPGQASYEQYF
TRBV6-2/TRBV6-3	-	TRBJ2-1	-	TGTGCCAGCAGTTACTCGAATCCAGGGGGGAGCAATGAGCAGTTCTTC	CASSYSNPGGSNEQFF
TRBV5-1	-	TRBJ1-1	-	TGCGCCAGCAGCCGAGGGGCAGCTGGGTTTGTCACTGAAGCTTTCTTT	CASSRGAAGFVTEAFF
TRBV13	-	TRBJ1-1	-	TGTGCCAGCAGCTGCCGCGGGCTACCGAACACTGAAGCTTTCTTT	CASSCRGLPNTEAFF
TRBV4-3	few	TRBJ2-1	-	TGCGCCAGCAGCCAAGATAGGACACCCAATGAGCAGTTCTTC	CASSQDRTPNEQFF
TRBV12-5	-	TRBJ2-7	-	TGTGCTAGTGGACTCGACTTGCCACCCTACGAGCAGTACTTC	CASGLDLPPYEQYF
TRBV12-3/TRBV12-4	few	TRBJ1-2	-	TGTGCCAGCAGTTTTGGGAGAGGTCGCGTTCACAACTATGGCTACACCTTC	CASSFGRGRVHNYGYTF
TRBV29-1	-	TRBJ1-1	-	TGCAGCGTTGATTATCTGGCGGAATTAGACAACACCGAAGCTTTCTTT	CSVDYLAELDNTEAFF
TRBV15	few	TRBJ2-3	-	TGTGCCACCAGCAGAGGATATAGCGGCAGCACAGATACGCAGTATTTT	CATSRGYSGSTDTQYF
TRBV5-1	-	TRBJ1-1	TRBD1	TGCGCCAGCAGCTTGGTGGGACAGGGGGCTCCCACTGAAGCTTTCTTT	CASSLVGQGAPTEAFF
TRBV12-3/TRBV12-4	-	TRBJ1-4	-	TGTGCCAGCAGTTTTAGCTATGGGAATGAAAAACTGTTTTTT	CASSFSYGNEKLFF
TRBV29-1	-	TRBJ2-5	TRBD2	TGCAGCTTCAGGACTAGCGGGGGAAGGGGGACCCAGTACTTC	CSFRTSGGRGTQYF
TRBV6-2/TRBV6-3	few	TRBJ2-1	TRBD2	TGTGCCAGCAGTCACTCGGGACTAGCGGCCTCAAGCCCCTACAATGAGCAGTTCTTC	CASSHSGLAASSPYNEQFF
TRBV9	-	TRBJ2-7	TRBD1	TGTGCCAGCAGCGTCGACAGGGTCGACGAGCAGTACTTC	CASSVDRVDEQYF
TRBV27	-	TRBJ1-4	-	TGTGCCAGCAGTTTAACTGGACATTGGGATGAAAAACTGTTTTTT	CASSLTGHWDEKLFF
TRBV4-3	many	TRBJ2-3	-	TGCGCCAGCAGCCAAGCTTGGGGGTCCGGGACCCGCACAGATACGCAGTATTTT	CASSQAWGSGTRTDTQYF
TRBV7-2	-	TRBJ2-5	-	TGTGCCAGCAGCTTAGCTCGGTGGGGGCGCGCGACCCAGTACTTC	CASSLARWGRATQYF
TRBV6-1	few	TRBJ1-1	-	TGTGCCAGCAGTGACGTCGGCACCTACACTGAAGCTTTCTTT	CASSDVGTYTEAFF
TRBV29-1	-	TRBJ2-1	-	TGCAGCGTTCAACGGGATCGGGCTAGCGTTTACAATGAGCAGTTCTTC	CSVQRDRASVYNEQFF
TRBV12-3/TRBV12-4	-	TRBJ1-4	-	TGTGCCAGCAGTGGACAGTTTGCAACTAATGAAAAACTGTTTTTT	CASSGQFATNEKLFF
TRBV29-1	-	TRBJ1-2	-	TGCAGCGGACAGACAGAGGCCTATGGCTACACCTTC	CSGQTEAYGYTF
TRBV4-3	once	TRBJ2-7	-	TGCGCCAGCAGCCAAGAGGTGAGCGGCTCCTACGAGCAGTACTTC	CASSQEVSGSYEQYF
TRBV20-1	-	TRBJ2-1	-	TGCAGTGCTAGAGACCCCAAGGTGGGGGGGCAGTATGATGAGCAGTTCTTC	CSARDPKVGGQYDEQFF